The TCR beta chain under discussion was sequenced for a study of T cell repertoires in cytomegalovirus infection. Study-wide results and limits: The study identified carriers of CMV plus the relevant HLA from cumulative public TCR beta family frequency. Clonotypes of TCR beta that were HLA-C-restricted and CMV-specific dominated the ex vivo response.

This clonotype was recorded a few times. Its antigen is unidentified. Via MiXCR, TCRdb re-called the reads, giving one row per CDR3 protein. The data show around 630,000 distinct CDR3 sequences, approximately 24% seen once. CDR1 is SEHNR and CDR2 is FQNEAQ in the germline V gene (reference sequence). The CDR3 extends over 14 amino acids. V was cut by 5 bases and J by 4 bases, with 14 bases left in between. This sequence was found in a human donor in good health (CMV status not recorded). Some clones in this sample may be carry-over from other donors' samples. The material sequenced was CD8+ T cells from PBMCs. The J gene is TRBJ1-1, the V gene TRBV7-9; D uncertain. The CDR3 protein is CASSTGNHRTEAFF. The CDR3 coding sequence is TGTGCCAGCAGCACCGGTAATCACCGCACTGAAGCTTTCTTT.